This is a list of T cell receptor beta chains from one sample in a study of blood T cell repertoires in COVID-19. Profiling relied on immunoSEQ multiplex PCR, and the TCRdb table lists in-frame clones only, not all of them. The sample carries over 95,000 clones, 70% to 90% recorded once. The sequencing input was peripheral blood. These receptor sequences come from a woman in her seventies who had recovered from COVID-19. Each CDR3 is given without its conserved first and last residue. Fields, in order: J gene, V gene, CDR3 protein.

J: TRBJ1-1; V: TRBV15; CDR3: ATSDTNTEAF
J: TRBJ2-6; V: TRBV5-1; CDR3: ASSPEAAGANVLT
J: TRBJ1-5; V: TRBV6-5; CDR3: ASSPSRYSNQPQH
J: TRBJ2-1; V: TRBV7-2; CDR3: ASSYYNEQF
J: TRBJ2-5; V: TRBV7-9; CDR3: ASSPDTGGRETQY
J: TRBJ1-4; V: TRBV6-5; CDR3: ASSPLSGLGEKLF
J: TRBJ2-7; V: TRBV29-1; CDR3: SVGWGQGDEQY
J: TRBJ1-5; V: TRBV5-1; CDR3: ASSLVPGSNQPQH
J: TRBJ2-5; V: TRBV5-5; CDR3: ASSRAGGETQY
J: TRBJ2-5; V: TRBV5-4; CDR3: ASSSLLAGKETQY
J: TRBJ2-5; V: TRBV12-3/TRBV12-4; CDR3: ASSSRWEETQY
J: TRBJ2-1; V: TRBV6-2/TRBV6-3; CDR3: ASSSRGGVIQWEQF
J: TRBJ1-2; V: TRBV12-5; CDR3: ASGSEREHGYT